This TCR beta chain was captured by sequencing in a study of T-cell reconstitution after alpha-beta-depleted transplantation in children. For TCRbeta, the library was prepared with unique molecular identifiers. TCRdb recomputed calls from the PCR reads with MiXCR, one row per CDR3 protein. The table lists some 250,000 distinct CDR3 sequences, 12% of them singletons. This clonotype was recorded many times. CDR1 is DFQATT, CDR2 SNEGSKA, per germline (reference sequence). The length of the CDR3 is 13 residues. The starting material was PBMCs from the stem cell graft donor, obtained from the stem cell graft. V usage is TRBV20-1 and J usage is TRBJ2-1; 7 bases line up with TRBD2. The sequence derives from a human donor who donated a stem cell graft to a child with acute lymphoblastic leukemia. Here the CDR3 DNA reads TGCACCGCACCCCCTAGCGGCCACAATGAGCAGTTCTTC. Encoded protein: CTAPPSGHNEQFF.